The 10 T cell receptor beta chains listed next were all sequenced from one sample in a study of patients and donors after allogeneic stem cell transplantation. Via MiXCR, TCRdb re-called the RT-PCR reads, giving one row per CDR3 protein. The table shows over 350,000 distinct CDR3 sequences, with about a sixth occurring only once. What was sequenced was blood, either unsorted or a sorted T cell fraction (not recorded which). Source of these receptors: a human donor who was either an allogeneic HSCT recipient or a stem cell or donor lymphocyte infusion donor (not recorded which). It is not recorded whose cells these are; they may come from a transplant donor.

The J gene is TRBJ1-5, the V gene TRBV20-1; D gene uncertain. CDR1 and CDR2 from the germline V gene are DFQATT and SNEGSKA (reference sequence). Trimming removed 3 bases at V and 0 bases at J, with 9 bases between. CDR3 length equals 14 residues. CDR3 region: CSASSQNSNQPQHF. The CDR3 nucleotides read TGCAGTGCTAGTTCGCAGAATAGCAATCAGCCCCAGCATTTT.

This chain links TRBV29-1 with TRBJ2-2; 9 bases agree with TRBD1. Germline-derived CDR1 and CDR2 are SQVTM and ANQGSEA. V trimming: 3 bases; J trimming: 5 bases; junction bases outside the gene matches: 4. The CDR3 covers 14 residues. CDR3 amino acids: CSVEVTGGTGELFF. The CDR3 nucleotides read TGCAGCGTTGAGGTGACAGGGGGAACCGGGGAGCTGTTTTTT.

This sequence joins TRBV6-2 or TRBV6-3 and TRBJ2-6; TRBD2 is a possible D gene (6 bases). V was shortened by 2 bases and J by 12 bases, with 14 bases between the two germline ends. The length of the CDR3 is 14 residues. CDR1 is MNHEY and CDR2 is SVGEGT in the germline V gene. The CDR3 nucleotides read TGTGCCAGCAGTTACGACGGCAAAGCGGGCGTCCTGACTTTC. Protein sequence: CASSYDGKAGVLTF.

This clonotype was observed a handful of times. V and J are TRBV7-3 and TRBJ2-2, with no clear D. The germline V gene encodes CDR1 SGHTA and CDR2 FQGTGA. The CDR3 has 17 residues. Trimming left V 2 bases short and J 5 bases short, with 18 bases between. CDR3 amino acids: CASSLSLSTMITGELFF. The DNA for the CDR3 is TGTGCCAGCAGCTTATCCCTATCGACGATGATTACCGGGGAGCTGTTTTTT.

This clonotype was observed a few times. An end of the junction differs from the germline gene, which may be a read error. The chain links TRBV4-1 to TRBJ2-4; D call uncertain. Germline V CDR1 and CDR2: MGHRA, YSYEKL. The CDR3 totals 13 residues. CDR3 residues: CASSQGARNIQYF. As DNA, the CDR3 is TGCGCCAGCAGCCAAGGTGCCAGAAACATTCAGTACTTC.

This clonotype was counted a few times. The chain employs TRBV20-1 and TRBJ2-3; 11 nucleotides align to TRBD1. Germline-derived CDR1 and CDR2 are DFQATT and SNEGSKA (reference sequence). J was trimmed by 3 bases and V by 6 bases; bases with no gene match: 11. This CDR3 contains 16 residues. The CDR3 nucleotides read TGCAGTGCAACCCGATTGGGGGACAGGGGGACAGATACGCAGTATTTT. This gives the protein CSATRLGDRGTDTQYF.

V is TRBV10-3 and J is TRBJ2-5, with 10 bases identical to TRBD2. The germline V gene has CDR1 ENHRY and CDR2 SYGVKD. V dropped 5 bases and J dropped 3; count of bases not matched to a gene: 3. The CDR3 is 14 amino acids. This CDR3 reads CAISRGLAEETQYF. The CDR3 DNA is TGTGCCATCAGTAGAGGACTAGCGGAAGAGACCCAGTACTTC.

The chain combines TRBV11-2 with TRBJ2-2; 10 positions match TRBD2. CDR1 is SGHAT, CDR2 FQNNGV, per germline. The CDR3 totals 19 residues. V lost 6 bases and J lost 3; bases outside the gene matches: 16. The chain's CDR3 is CASSLRVGSGRAYTGELFF. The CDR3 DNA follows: TGTGCCAGCAGTTTAAGGGTCGGCAGCGGGAGGGCATACACCGGGGAGCTGTTTTTT.

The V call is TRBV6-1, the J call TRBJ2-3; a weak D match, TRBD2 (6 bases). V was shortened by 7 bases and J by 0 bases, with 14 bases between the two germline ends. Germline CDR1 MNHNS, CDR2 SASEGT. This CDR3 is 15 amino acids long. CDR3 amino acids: CASNIVGGSTDTQYF. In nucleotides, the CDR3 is TGTGCCAGCAACATCGTTGGAGGGAGCACAGATACGCAGTATTTT.

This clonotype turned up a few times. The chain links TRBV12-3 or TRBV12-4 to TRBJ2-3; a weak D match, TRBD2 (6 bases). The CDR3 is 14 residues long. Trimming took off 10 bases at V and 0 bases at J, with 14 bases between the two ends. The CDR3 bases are TGTGCCACTAATTGGGACTCTAGCACAGATACGCAGTATTTT. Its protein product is CATNWDSSTDTQYF.